The 10 T cell receptor beta chains below were found in one sample sequenced in a study of T-cell memory formation after mild COVID-19. TCRdb analysed the 5' RACE reads with MiXCR anew, one entry per CDR3 protein. The sample holds fewer than 650,000 distinct CDR3 sequences, roughly 22% seen once. The sample taken for sequencing was PBMCs or a T cell subset sorted from them (not recorded which). Receptors originate from an adult woman who had mild COVID-19 (a few samples of this study predate the infection). Cell type and time point are not known.

This clonotype appeared a few times. The chain combines TRBV7-2 with TRBJ2-5; 10 positions agree with TRBD2. V lost 1 base, J lost 5 bases, and 4 bases stayed unmatched. The CDR3 consists of 15 residues. From germline, CDR1 is SGHTA and CDR2 FQGNSA. The CDR3 loop reads CASSLGAGGPETQYF. The CDR3 DNA sequence: TGTGCCAGCAGCTTAGGAGCGGGAGGGCCTGAGACCCAGTACTTC.

The chain recombines TRBV27 with TRBJ1-2, with 9 positions matching TRBD1. CDR3 length equals 16 residues. Germline CDR1 and CDR2: MNHEY and SMNVEV (reference sequence). V gave up 3 bases and J gave up 2 bases; unmatched junction bases: 7. CDR3 protein: CASSLGGQGTNYGYTF. The CDR3 bases are TGTGCCAGCAGTTTGGGGGGACAGGGAACGAACTATGGCTACACCTTC.

The rearrangement links TRBV5-5 to TRBJ1-2, with 8 nucleotides matching TRBD1. J gave up 4 bases and V 0 bases, and 5 bases lay outside the gene matches. The CDR3 length is 15 residues. Germline CDR1 reads SGHKS; CDR2 reads YYEKEE (reference sequence). The CDR3 spells CASSLGQGNFYGYTF. As DNA, the CDR3 is TGTGCCAGCAGCTTGGGACAGGGGAATTTCTATGGCTACACCTTC.

This sequence joins TRBV5-4 and TRBJ2-3; either TRBD1 or TRBD2 may supply D (6 bases each). The V end lost 1 base, the J end lost 2 bases, and 8 bases lay between the germline ends. CDR3 length: 14 amino acids. CDR1 is SGHNT, CDR2 YYREEE, per germline (reference sequence). CDR3 in DNA: TGTGCCAGCAGCTTGTGGGGGGCCACAGATACGCAGTATTTT. This sequence encodes CASSLWGATDTQYF.

The V call is TRBV7-9, the J call TRBJ1-4, with 7 positions matching TRBD1. V lost 5 bases, J lost 4 bases, and 7 bases stayed unmatched. The CDR3 runs 15 residues. Per the germline V gene, CDR1 is SEHNR and CDR2 is FQNEAQ (reference sequence). The CDR3 nucleotides are TGTGCCAGCAGCGTCGGGGGACAGTATAATGAAAAACTGTTTTTT. This translates into CASSVGGQYNEKLFF.

There are a few counts of this clonotype. The chain couples TRBV4-1 to TRBJ2-5; 8 bases are shared with TRBD1. There are 15 residues in the CDR3. V lost 8 bases, J lost 6 bases, and 14 bases stayed unmatched. Per germline, CDR1 MGHRA and CDR2 YSYEKL. CDR3 loop: CASGNLGQGVQTQYF. For the CDR3, the DNA is TGCGCCAGCGGGAATCTCGGACAGGGCGTACAGACCCAGTACTTC.

The chain couples TRBV18 to TRBJ2-5; 13 bases align to TRBD2. The CDR3 runs to 16 residues. V gave up 3 bases and J gave up 2 bases; unmatched junction bases: 3. The germline CDR1 and CDR2 sequences are KGHSH and LQKENI. CDR3 sequence: CASSPRGLAGQETQYF. The CDR3, as DNA: TGTGCCAGCTCACCTCGGGGACTAGCGGGGCAAGAGACCCAGTACTTC. Full variable domain (outside the CDR3, taken from reference TRBV18 and TRBJ2-5): NAGVMQNPRHLVRRRGQEARLRCSPMKGHSHVYWYRQLPEEGLKFMVYLQKENIIDESGMPKERFSAEFPKEGPSILRIQQVVRGDSAAYFCASSPRGLAGQETQYFGPGTRLLVL.

The rearrangement links TRBV7-2 to TRBJ1-5; D perhaps matches TRBD1 (6 bases). The CDR3 is 13 residues long. V lost 7 bases and J 3 bases, leaving 10 bases between the germline ends. Germline-derived CDR1 and CDR2 are SGHTA and FQGNSA. CDR3 residues: CASTDRFNQPQHF. The CDR3 DNA follows: TGTGCCAGCACCGACAGGTTCAATCAGCCCCAGCATTTT. Filled out from reference TRBV7-2 and TRBJ1-5, the complete variable domain reads GAGVSQSPSNKVTEKGKDVELRCDPISGHTALYWYRQSLGQGLEFLIYFQGNSAPDKSGLPSDRFSAERTGGSVSTLTIQRTQQEDSAVYLCASTDRFNQPQHFGDGTRLSIL.

J is TRBJ1-1 and V is TRBV23-1; D unresolved. TRBV23-1 is filed as an ORF, its function uncertain. Trimming took off 8 bases at V and 7 bases at J, with 23 bases between the two ends. This CDR3 is 15 amino acids long. CDR3 DNA: TGCGCCAGCGGCCCACCGAGGCAGGTCGAAGATGAAGCTTTCTTT. Its translation is CASGPPRQVEDEAFF.

The chain is built from TRBV9 and TRBJ2-7; 11 bases fit TRBD2. Losses at the gene ends were 3 bases for V and 3 bases for J; bases not matched to a gene: 14. CDR1 is SGDLS and CDR2 is YYNGEE in the germline V gene. The CDR3 contains 18 residues. The CDR3 loop is CASSAESEGTSGYYEQYF. DNA of the CDR3: TGTGCCAGCAGCGCCGAGAGCGAGGGGACTAGCGGATACTACGAGCAGTACTTC.